A selection of T cell receptor beta chains follows, all from one sample in a study of blood T cells in healthy people across ages. TCRdb ran MiXCR on the 5' RACE reads and lists one entry per CDR3 protein. This table holds hundreds of thousands of distinct CDR3 sequences, roughly 60% found once. Material for sequencing was blood. The receptors stem from a man under 40 in good health. The CDR3 runs from the conserved cysteine through the conserved F or W.

j_call v_call cdr3_aa
TRBJ2-3 TRBV6-5 CASSYRGLSTDTQYF
TRBJ2-1 TRBV7-2 CASSLAVVGVDEQFF
TRBJ2-5 TRBV30 CALSGPSRETQYF
TRBJ2-7 TRBV12-3/TRBV12-4 CASSFGAWGEQYF
. TRBV11-1 CASSFGGHDEQYF
TRBJ1-5 TRBV5-1 CASSSLVGQPQHF
TRBJ2-7 TRBV20-1 CSAYTTESYEQYF
TRBJ2-5 TRBV24-1 CATSDGGVQETQYF
TRBJ1-2 TRBV7-2 CASSPQGQGYGYTF
TRBJ2-3 TRBV4-2 CASSQDRGLDTQYF
. TRBV13 CASSLVRDLSYEQYF
TRBJ1-2 TRBV2 CASSGDSGDGYTF
TRBJ2-5 TRBV11-2 CASSAPLGTETQYF
TRBJ2-7 TRBV21-1 CASSKGLAGGFEQYF
TRBJ2-7 TRBV14 CASSVSPYEQYF
TRBJ2-3 TRBV13 CASSSGQGRGDTQYF
TRBJ2-4 TRBV4-1 CASSQGGEGPLAKNIQYF
. TRBV12-3/TRBV12-4 CAGSPYQTSQETQYF
TRBJ1-4 TRBV30 CAWSWGFSEKLFF
. TRBV12-3/TRBV12-4 CASKPTSGGYEQYF
TRBJ1-2 TRBV7-2 CASSSITPTGMDGYTF
TRBJ2-1 TRBV20-1 CSAYRGLARNEQFF
TRBJ2-7 TRBV7-2 CASSVSRPAEQYF
TRBJ2-5 TRBV20-1 CSAVRAGTLEQYF
TRBJ2-1 TRBV7-2 CASSLDFVLVRAGGMFF